The 17 T cell receptor beta chains below were found in one sample sequenced in a study of blood T cells in healthy people across ages. The authors ran a second PCR of 7 to 11 cycles using a sample-barcoded 5' primer and a J-beta primer mix. MiXCR, run by TCRdb on the 5' RACE reads, gives a single entry per CDR3 protein. This table has over 600,000 distinct CDR3 sequences, 40% to 45% appearing once. The sequenced material came from blood. The receptors shown here come from a man older than 75 in good health.

This chain's CDR3 is CAWSTRQGKGYTF. CDR3 in DNA: TGTGCCTGGAGTACCAGACAGGGGAAGGGCTACACCTTC. The chain links TRBV30 to TRBJ1-2; 8 bases are a match to TRBD1. Germline CDR1 is GTSNPN and CDR2 is SVGIG (reference sequence). The trim removed 2 bases at V and 8 bases at J, leaving 7 bases unmatched. The length of the CDR3 is 13 residues.

The chain is built from TRBV18 and TRBJ2-7; D unclear. Germline V CDR1 and CDR2: KGHSH, LQKENI. V lost 2 bases and J lost 3, with 8 bases in between. This CDR3 spans 13 amino acids. CDR3 in DNA: TGTGCCAGCTCACCAGCCCCCCACTACGAGCAGTACTTC. Translating gives CASSPAPHYEQYF.

V usage is TRBV29-1 and J usage is TRBJ2-2; possible D gene TRBD1, 6 bases. The CDR3 covers 14 residues. Germline V CDR1 and CDR2: SQVTM, ANQGSEA. V was shortened by 1 base and J by 4 bases, with 10 bases between the two germline ends. The CDR3 DNA is TGCAGCGTTGAAGGAGAAGGGGGCACCGGGGAGCTGTTTTTT. As protein: CSVEGEGGTGELFF.

The chain recombines TRBV10-3 with TRBJ2-1; 7 bases are shared with TRBD2. The junction had 6 bases not matched to a gene; V was cut back by 10 bases and J by 0 bases. The CDR3 sequence is 14 residues long. Germline CDR1 reads ENHRY; CDR2 reads SYGVKD. CDR3 sequence (DNA): TGTGCCACATCGACTAGCAGCTCCTACAATGAGCAGTTCTTC. This gives the protein CATSTSSSYNEQFF.

This clonotype came up a few times. This chain joins TRBV6-2 or TRBV6-3 and TRBJ2-1, with D perhaps TRBD2 (5 bases). V shed 5 bases and J shed 2 bases, with 7 bases lying between them. The CDR3 spans 13 residues. Germline-derived CDR1 and CDR2 are MNHEY and SVGEGT. The CDR3 protein is CASSQAAYNEQFF. Here the CDR3 DNA reads TGTGCCAGCAGTCAAGCGGCCTACAATGAGCAGTTCTTC.

Ten or more counts support this clonotype. As DNA, the CDR3 is TGTGCCAGCAGCCAAGTAGTCGGGGCGGTACGCTCTGGGGCCAACGTCCTGACTTTC. Translation: CASSQVVGAVRSGANVLTF. The chain employs TRBV14 and TRBJ2-6; TRBD1 or TRBD2 may be the D gene (5 bases each). V was shortened by 1 base and J by 0 bases, with 16 bases between the two germline ends. Germline V gene data show CDR1 as SGHDN and CDR2 as FVKESK. This CDR3 contains 19 residues. Together with reference TRBV14 and TRBJ2-6, the CDR3 gives the full variable domain: EAGVTQFPSHSVIEKGQTVTLRCDPISGHDNLYWYRRVMGKEIKFLLHFVKESKQDESGMPNNRFLAERTGGTYSTLKVQPAELEDSGVYFCASSQVVGAVRSGANVLTFGAGSRLTVL.

This chain links TRBV9 with TRBJ2-1, with 10 positions matching TRBD2. Losses at the gene ends were 2 bases for V and 5 bases for J; bases not matched to a gene: 10. Looked up from germline, CDR1 is SGDLS and CDR2 is YYNGEE. The CDR3 runs to 17 residues. CDR3: CASSVTVKREGNNEQFF. The CDR3 DNA follows: TGTGCCAGCAGCGTGACTGTTAAGCGGGAGGGGAACAATGAGCAGTTCTTC.

The chain recombines TRBV14 with TRBJ2-1; D might be TRBD2 (6 bases). Per the germline V gene, CDR1 is SGHDN and CDR2 is FVKESK. V was trimmed by 1 base and J by 8 bases, leaving 21 bases between them. The CDR3 consists of 17 residues. CDR3 region: CASSQGRASFGGDEQFF. The CDR3 DNA sequence: TGTGCCAGCAGCCAAGGACGGGCCAGCTTTGGAGGGGATGAGCAGTTCTTC.

J is TRBJ2-3 and V is TRBV6-2 or TRBV6-3; 8 nucleotides agree with TRBD1. The germline V gene encodes CDR1 MNHEY and CDR2 SVGEGT. The V gene end was trimmed by 7 bases and the J gene end by 2 bases; junction bases not matched to a gene: 23. There are 20 residues in the CDR3. The DNA for the CDR3 is TGTGCCAGCACCACAGAGTCCCCCGAGCGACAGGGGCCGTCCACAGATACGCAGTATTTT. Its translation: CASTTESPERQGPSTDTQYF.

This clonotype was detected only a few times. The chain combines TRBV6-1 with TRBJ1-4, with TRBD1 as a possible D gene (6 bases). Germline assignment: CDR1 MNHNS and CDR2 SASEGT. The V end lost 7 bases, the J end lost 5 bases, and 20 bases lay between the germline ends. The CDR3 is 16 amino acids. CDR3 loop: CASNTGTSTPNEKLFF. The CDR3 nucleotides read TGTGCCAGCAATACCGGGACATCGACCCCCAATGAAAAACTGTTTTTT.

This clonotype was found a few times. The CDR3 DNA reads TGTGCCAGCAGCCCCCGGGAATATAGCAATCAGCCCCAGCATTTT. This encodes CASSPREYSNQPQHF. This chain uses TRBV3-1 with TRBJ1-5; D is undetermined. V dropped 4 bases and J dropped 0 bases, with 10 bases sitting between them. CDR3 length: 15 residues. Looked up from germline, CDR1 is LGHDT and CDR2 is YNNKEL (reference sequence).

The chain carries TRBV24-1 and TRBJ2-3; 8 bases are shared with TRBD2. This CDR3 spans 12 amino acids. Germline assignment: CDR1 KGHDR and CDR2 SFDVKD. The CDR3 DNA sequence: TGTGCTATTGGCGGGGGGACAGATACGCAGTATTTT. Translation gives CAIGGGTDTQYF.

The chain carries TRBV20-1 and TRBJ1-6; D is ambiguous. This CDR3 contains 13 residues. The germline V and J ends were trimmed by 6 bases and 5 bases, with 11 bases remaining between them. CDR1 DFQATT and CDR2 SNEGSKA come from the germline V gene (reference sequence). The CDR3 is CSAPGADNSPLHF. The CDR3 DNA reads as TGCAGTGCGCCGGGAGCCGATAATTCACCCCTCCACTTT.

J is TRBJ2-3 and V is TRBV10-3; 8 positions match TRBD2. With V trimmed by 1 base and J by 4 bases, 7 bases remained unmatched. The CDR3 extends over 16 amino acids. Germline V gene lookup returns CDR1 ENHRY and CDR2 SYGVKD. DNA for the CDR3: TGTGCCATCAGTGAGTACCTTAGCGGGGAGGCAGATACGCAGTATTTT. Translated, it gives CAISEYLSGEADTQYF.

The V call is TRBV14, the J call TRBJ2-1; no clear D gene. CDR3 size: 13 residues. CDR1 and CDR2 from the germline V gene are SGHDN and FVKESK. The V gene lost 11 bases and the J gene lost 0 bases, with 11 bases spanning the gap. The CDR3 region has the DNA TGTGCCCATGCCACCCTCTCCTACAATGAGCAGTTCTTC. Translating gives CAHATLSYNEQFF.

The V and J genes are TRBV11-1 and TRBJ1-1; TRBD1 is a possible D gene (5 bases). Trimming removed 1 base from V and 10 bases from J, with 19 bases in between. The germline V gene encodes CDR1 SGHAT and CDR2 FQDESV (reference sequence). The CDR3 has 15 amino acids. The CDR3 DNA follows: TGTGCCAGCAGCTTAGGGGGACGTACTTTCTTGGGAGCTTTCTTT. The encoded protein is CASSLGGRTFLGAFF.

This clonotype was counted a few times. The gene calls are TRBV7-2 and TRBJ2-1, with TRBD2 as a possible D gene (5 bases). The CDR3 sequence is 13 residues long. Trimming shortened V by 4 bases and J by 6 bases, and 10 bases separated the two germline ends. CDR1 is SGHTA, CDR2 FQGNSA, per germline. In DNA, the CDR3 is TGTGCCAGCAGCTGGGAGTTCTCCAATGAGCAGTTCTTC. Protein sequence: CASSWEFSNEQFF.